The following is a T cell receptor beta chain sequence with its context. The antigen is not known. CDR1 and CDR2 from the germline V gene are SQVTM and ANQGSEA. The CDR3 covers 13 residues. Trimming cost V 8 bases and J 0 bases; bases outside gene matches: 3. This specimen comes from a study of cytomegalovirus exposure and HLA in healthy donors. PCR employed 60 Vbeta and 13 Jbeta primers. Assay: immunoSEQ multiplex PCR; the TCRdb copy retains only in-frame clones and omits some. Among around 140,000 clones listed, just under 90% were seen once. Whole-study findings and limits: A likely sequencing artifact accounted for one observed cluster of highly shared sequence variants. An analysis that came later showed most CMV-associated TCR beta chains appearing HLA-restricted. Prediction of most subjects' HLA-A and HLA-B alleles by TCR beta sequences was reportedly accurate.

Sequenced input: PBMCs. The chain is built from TRBV29-1 and TRBJ2-2; the match to TRBD2 covers 7 bases. This sequence originates from a woman aged 30 to 39 in good health and CMV-seronegative. DNA of the CDR3: TGCAGCCTGCTAGCGGCGAACACCGGGGAGCTGTTTTTT. Encoded protein: CSLLAANTGELFF.